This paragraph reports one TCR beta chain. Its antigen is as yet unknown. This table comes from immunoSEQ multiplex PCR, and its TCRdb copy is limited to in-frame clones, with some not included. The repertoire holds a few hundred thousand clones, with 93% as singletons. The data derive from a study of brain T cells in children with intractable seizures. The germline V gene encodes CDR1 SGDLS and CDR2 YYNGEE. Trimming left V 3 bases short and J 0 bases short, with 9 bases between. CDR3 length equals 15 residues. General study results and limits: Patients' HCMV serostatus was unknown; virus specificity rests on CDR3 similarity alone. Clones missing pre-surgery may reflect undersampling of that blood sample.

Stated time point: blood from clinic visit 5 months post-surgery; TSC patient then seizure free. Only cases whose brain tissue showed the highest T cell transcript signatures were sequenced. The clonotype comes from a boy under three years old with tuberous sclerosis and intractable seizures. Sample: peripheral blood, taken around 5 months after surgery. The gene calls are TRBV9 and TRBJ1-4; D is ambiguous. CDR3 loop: CASSAEGATNEKLFF. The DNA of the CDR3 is TGTGCCAGCAGCGCCGAGGGTGCAACTAATGAAAAACTGTTTTTT. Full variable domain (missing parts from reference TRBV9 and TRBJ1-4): DSGVTQTPKHLITATGQRVTLRCSPRSGDLSVYWYQQSLDQGLQFLIQYYNGEERAKGNILERFSAQQFPDLHSELNLSSLELGDSALYFCASSAEGATNEKLFFGSGTQLSVL.